The source of this T cell receptor (beta chain) is a study of blood T cell repertoires in COVID-19. Study as a whole: Samples taken during acute and convalescent COVID-19 were collected in the United States, Italy and Spain.

The CDR3 loop spans 16 amino acids. Germline V gene sequence: CDR1 SNHLY, CDR2 FYNNEI. Trimming cost V 1 base and J 10 bases; bases outside gene matches: 10. It was during active infection that Seattle patients were enrolled and then longitudinally followed. The authors' processing: From reference gene primer amplification, estimates of nucleated cell counts were derived. Clones were sequenced by immunoSEQ multiplex PCR, and TCRdb holds only the in-frame ones, with some missing. V, J and clone size are those of that table, while D and trimming were read from the DNA. The sample contains about 220,000 clones, roughly 85% of which appear only once.

Specimen: peripheral blood. The TCR originated in a woman aged 70-85 years with COVID-19, enrolled during active disease. The chain recombines TRBV2 with TRBJ1-6; TRBD1 matches at 7 bases. CDR3 sequence (DNA): TGTGCCAGCAGTGAAGTAGGACAGGCGCCCCAATCACCCCTCCACTTT. Protein: CASSEVGQAPQSPLHF.